This TCR beta chain was profiled in a study of shared clonotypes between healthy human individuals. General study findings and limits: Relative to clonotypes present in all four donors, those not shared had lower generation probabilities.

The germline V gene has CDR1 MGHRA and CDR2 YSYEKL. The length of the CDR3 is 17 residues. V lost 3 bases and J 0 bases, leaving 15 bases between the germline ends. TCRdb's copy holds only in-frame clones and misses some; the assay was immunoSEQ multiplex PCR. Of some 2,100,000 clones in the sample, approximately 94% were seen once. Turning to this clone: The target antigen is unknown.

The specimen was naive CD4+ T cells sorted from blood. Subset meaning: CD45RA+ positively selected. The TCR comes from a man aged 18 to 29 in good health. The chain uses TRBV4-1 and TRBJ1-3; D not resolved. The CDR3 reads CASSQAVRAFSGNTIYF. The CDR3 nucleotides read TGCGCCAGCAGCCAGGCGGTAAGGGCCTTCTCTGGAAACACCATATATTTT.